These 23 T cell receptor beta chains originate from one sample sequenced in a study of blood T cells in healthy people across ages. For the second PCR, which ran for about 7 to 12 cycles, a sample-barcoded 5' primer and a J-beta primer mix were used. TCRdb reprocessed the 5' RACE reads via MiXCR and lists one record per CDR3 protein. Among approximately 730,000 distinct CDR3 sequences listed, roughly 47% were seen once. Sequencing was carried out using blood. The receptors derive from a woman aged 60-70 years in good health.

There are a few counts of this clonotype. This may arise from a read error, as a much more abundant clone is one base away. V is TRBV6-2 or TRBV6-3 and J is TRBJ2-7, with a possible D match to TRBD1 (5 bases). V lost 10 bases and J lost 7, with 14 bases in between. Germline V gene lookup returns CDR1 MNHEY and CDR2 SVGEGT. This CDR3 is 11 amino acids long. CDR3 sequence (DNA): TGTGCCATCCTTGGGGCAAATGAGCAGTACTTC. Translated: CAILGANEQYF.

This clonotype has more than one count but fewer than ten. The chain employs TRBV7-2 and TRBJ2-7; TRBD2 agrees at 9 bases. The V gene end was trimmed by 0 bases and the J gene end by 0 bases; junction bases not matched to a gene: 3. There are 16 residues in the CDR3. CDR1 is SGHTA, CDR2 FQGNSA, per germline. Here the CDR3 reads CASSLASSGTSYEQYF. The CDR3 bases are TGTGCCAGCAGCTTAGCTTCTAGCGGGACCTCCTACGAGCAGTACTTC.

The J gene is TRBJ2-5, the V gene TRBV7-2; 13 nucleotides align to TRBD2. In germline, CDR1 is SGHTA, CDR2 FQGNSA. The CDR3 runs 17 residues. V was pared by 5 bases and J by 3 bases, with 9 bases of the junction left unmatched. The CDR3 bases are TGTGCCAGCAGCCCACAACCGGGACTAGCGGGGAAAGAGACCCAGTACTTC. Translated: CASSPQPGLAGKETQYF.

This clonotype has ten or more counts. The chain employs TRBV21-1 and TRBJ2-3. TRBV21-1 is classified as a pseudogene. The CDR3 totals 14 residues. In DNA form, the CDR3 reads TGTGCCAGCAGCCTAACAGATAGCACAGATACGCAGTATTTT. This gives the protein CASSLTDSTDTQYF.

The chain uses TRBV21-1 and TRBJ2-1; the table's D call of TRBD2 was not tested on the DNA. TRBV21-1 is assigned pseudogene status. CDR3 size: 18 residues. The CDR3 nucleotides are TGTGCCAGCGAGCAGGGACAAGCTCTACTCGGGTCCTACAATGAGCAGTTCTTC. It codes for CASEQGQALLGSYNEQFF.

With regard to this clonotype: Its ends do not fully match the called genes, so a read error is possible. The chain recombines TRBV5-1 with TRBJ1-2; TRBD1 matches at 12 bases. The CDR3 length is 15 residues. The germline V gene encodes CDR1 SGHRS and CDR2 YFSETQ. CDR3 coding DNA: TGCACCAGCAGCACCTCCGGGACAGGGGGCTCTGGCTACACCTTC. Protein sequence: CTSSTSGTGGSGYTF.

The chain joins TRBV11-3 to TRBJ2-1, with D perhaps matching TRBD1 or TRBD2 (5 bases each). This CDR3 spans 14 amino acids. Germline CDR1 reads SGHNT; CDR2 reads YENEEA. Trimming removed 6 bases at V and 6 bases at J, with 15 bases between. In DNA, the CDR3 is TGTGCCAGCAGTTCTCCGGGACGGACCAATGAGCAGTTCTTC. Protein sequence: CASSSPGRTNEQFF.

This clonotype was observed a handful of times. This rearrangement joins TRBV29-1 to TRBJ1-1; 7 nucleotides agree with TRBD1. This CDR3 contains 13 residues. With 7 bases clipped from V and 4 bases from J, the junction kept 9 bases outside the gene matches. Germline CDR1 SQVTM, CDR2 ANQGSEA. In DNA form, the CDR3 reads TGCAGCGAGGGACAGTCCGGAGCCACTGAAGCTTTCTTT. As protein: CSEGQSGATEAFF.

This clonotype has only a few counts. V is TRBV6-4 and J is TRBJ2-4; 13 bases are a match to TRBD2. V was pared by 6 bases and J by 15 bases, with 8 bases of the junction left unmatched. CDR3 size: 13 residues. CDR1 MRHNA and CDR2 SNTAGT come from the germline V gene. The DNA of the CDR3 is TGTGCCAGCAGCCGACTAGCGGGAGGAACACGGTACTTC. Translated, it gives CASSRLAGGTRYF.

The chain couples TRBV10-2 to TRBJ1-6; 8 nucleotides match TRBD1. J lost 5 bases, V lost 6 bases, and 6 bases had no gene match. The CDR3 has 15 amino acids. Germline V gives CDR1 WSHSY, CDR2 SAAADI. CDR3 sequence (DNA): TGCGCCAGCAGCCGGACAGGGCCCGATAATTCACCCCTCCACTTT. Translated: CASSRTGPDNSPLHF.

The chain couples TRBV29-1 to TRBJ2-1; 8 bases are shared with TRBD2. This CDR3 spans 19 amino acids. CDR1 and CDR2 from the germline V gene are SQVTM and ANQGSEA. Trimming at V came to 1 base and at J to 1 base, leaving 15 bases not matched to a gene. CDR3 DNA: TGCAGCGTTGAAGTAGCTCAAGGTTTGCTAGCGGGTTCCTACAATGAGCAGTTCTTC. The encoded protein is CSVEVAQGLLAGSYNEQFF.

The chain recombines TRBV20-1 with TRBJ2-4; 11 bases fit TRBD2. The assigned J gene may be wrong: the sequence end matches TRBJ2-7 better. CDR1 and CDR2 (germline): DFQATT, SNEGSKA (reference sequence). The CDR3 sequence is 14 residues long. For the CDR3, the DNA is TGCAGTGGGTCGGGTAGCGGGAGGGGGTACGAGCAGTACTTC. Protein product: CSGSGSGRGYEQYF.

The rearrangement uses TRBV6-5 and TRBJ2-7; 7 bases align to TRBD2. The CDR3 has 15 residues. With 0 bases clipped from V and 3 bases from J, the junction kept 5 bases outside the gene matches. Germline CDR1 and CDR2: MNHEY and SVGAGI. The CDR3 coding sequence is TGTGCCAGCAGTTACTCGCCTAGCGGAGACTACGAGCAGTACTTC. Protein: CASSYSPSGDYEQYF.

The CDR3 reads CASSQESEYYNEQYF. CDR3 nucleotide sequence: TGTGCCAGCAGCCAGGAATCCGAGTACTACAATGAGCAGTACTTC. This chain links TRBV4-2 with TRBJ2-7; D not certain. With 3 bases removed from V and 7 bases from J, the gap between germline ends came to 19 bases. Germline V lookup: CDR1 LGHNA, CDR2 YNFKEQ. The CDR3 spans 15 residues.

This rearrangement joins TRBV4-1 to TRBJ2-7; possibly TRBD1 for D (6 bases). Germline CDR1 is MGHRA and CDR2 is YSYEKL. The CDR3 spans 14 residues. V was trimmed by 1 base and J by 0 bases, leaving 7 bases between them. CDR3 amino acids: CASSQGTDSYEQYF. CDR3 DNA: TGCGCCAGCAGCCAAGGGACAGACTCCTACGAGCAGTACTTC.

This clonotype has just a few counts. The rearrangement uses TRBV27 and TRBJ2-7, with TRBD1 identical over 8 bases. The junction had 4 bases not matched to a gene; V was cut back by 3 bases and J by 0 bases. The CDR3 sequence is 15 residues long. CDR1 MNHEY and CDR2 SMNVEV come from the germline V gene (reference sequence). The CDR3 is CASSFTGGGSYEQYF. CDR3 DNA sequence: TGTGCCAGCAGTTTCACAGGGGGAGGCTCCTACGAGCAGTACTTC.

The J gene is TRBJ2-1, the V gene TRBV6-2 or TRBV6-3; TRBD2 aligns across 11 bases. Germline lookup yields CDR1 MNHEY and CDR2 SVGEGT. Trimming cost V 6 bases and J 4 bases; bases outside gene matches: 5. The CDR3 is 15 residues long. The CDR3 region has the DNA TGTGCCAGCAGGGGTAGCGGGGGGGTTTACAATGAGCAGTTCTTC. Translation: CASRGSGGVYNEQFF.

The chain employs TRBV7-2 and TRBJ1-1; no firm D call. CDR3 length equals 14 residues. The ends were cut back, 4 bases at V and 4 bases at J, with 13 bases in the middle. CDR1 is SGHTA and CDR2 is FQGNSA in the germline V gene. This CDR3 reads CASSSPSGVTEAFF. DNA for the CDR3: TGTGCCAGCAGCTCCCCCAGTGGGGTCACTGAAGCTTTCTTT.

As to this clonotype: At one of its ends the junction is not consistent with the germline gene, which may arise from a read error. The chain joins TRBV7-6 to TRBJ2-7; D is possibly TRBD1 or TRBD2 (6 bases each). The CDR3 extends over 14 amino acids. Germline CDR1 is SGHVS and CDR2 is FNYEAQ. CDR3 amino acids: CASSPTGSDYKQYF. CDR3 coding DNA: TGTGCCAGCAGCCCAACAGGGTCGGACTACAAGCAGTACTTC.

This clonotype was picked up a small number of times. CDR3 residues: CASSLVFGTGEETQYF. CDR3 coding DNA: TGCGCCAGCAGCTTGGTCTTTGGGACAGGGGAAGAGACCCAGTACTTC. The chain recombines TRBV5-1 with TRBJ2-5, with TRBD1 identical over 10 bases. The length of the CDR3 is 16 residues. Germline V lookup: CDR1 SGHRS, CDR2 YFSETQ. The J segment lost 3 bases and the V segment lost 0 bases, leaving 5 bases of the junction unmatched.

V and J are TRBV7-6 and TRBJ1-1; unclear D gene. V was cut by 2 bases and J by 1 base, with 5 bases left in between. Germline V gives CDR1 SGHVS, CDR2 FNYEAQ. The CDR3 covers 13 residues. DNA for the CDR3: TGTGCCAGCAGCTTATGGGCGAACACTGAAGCTTTCTTT. Translation: CASSLWANTEAFF.

This clonotype was observed once. The rearrangement uses TRBV7-2 and TRBJ1-5; D remains unclear. Trimming removed 3 bases at V and 6 bases at J, with 15 bases between. The CDR3 extends over 15 amino acids. Germline-derived CDR1 and CDR2 are SGHTA and FQGNSA. The CDR3 DNA is TGTGCCAGCAGCTTGGAGGGAGGAATGGCTCAGCCCCAGCATTTT. It codes for CASSLEGGMAQPQHF.

The rearrangement joins TRBV7-6 to TRBJ2-1, with TRBD2 matching 8 bases. The length of the CDR3 is 18 residues. V was pared by 1 base and J by 2 bases, with 10 bases of the junction left unmatched. CDR1 and CDR2 (germline): SGHVS, FNYEAQ. The CDR3 bases are TGTGCCAGCAGCTTAGTCACCCTCGTGCGGGAGGCCTACAATGAGCAGTTCTTC. Protein sequence: CASSLVTLVREAYNEQFF.